The 32 T cell receptor beta chains given below trace back to one sample, sequenced in a study of Ad26.COV2.S vaccination and SARS-CoV-2 variants. Treatment reported: approximately 18 received Ad26.COV2.S at low or high dose, single or two shots; roughly five received placebo; per-sample allocation not given. Specimens were obtained on day 63 following the first vaccine or placebo injection. The data were produced by immunoSEQ multiplex PCR, yet TCRdb's version contains in-frame clones alone and is incomplete. Counted here are 430,000 or so clones, roughly 89% occurring once; the ten biggest clones make up around 2.5%. Specimen: peripheral blood, collected in a trial of Ad26.COV2.S vaccine versus placebo. These receptors were taken from a person aged 18-60 years who received the Ad26.COV2.S COVID-19 vaccine or a placebo.

The V call is TRBV7-6, the J call TRBJ1-6; no firm D call. This CDR3 spans 14 amino acids. With 5 bases removed from V and 7 bases from J, the gap between germline ends came to 12 bases. Germline V gene data show CDR1 as SGHVS and CDR2 as FNYEAQ. The CDR3 region is CASSPRTDNSPLHF. The CDR3 nucleotides are TGTGCCAGCAGCCCTCGGACGGACAATTCACCCCTCCACTTT. Full variable domain (missing parts from reference TRBV7-6 and TRBJ1-6): GAGVSQSPRYKVTKRGQDVALRCDPISGHVSLYWYRQALGQGPEFLTYFNYEAQQDKSGLPNDRFSAERPEGSISTLTIQRTEQRDSAMYRCASSPRTDNSPLHFGNGTRLTVT.

The chain has TRBV19 and TRBJ1-1; D is perhaps TRBD1 (6 bases). CDR1 and CDR2 from the germline V gene are LNHDA and SQIVND (reference sequence). The CDR3 covers 13 residues. V was pared by 10 bases and J by 1 base, with 13 bases between. The CDR3 bases are TGTGCCACCCAGCGAGGGGGGAACACTGAAGCTTTCTTT. Translation: CATQRGGNTEAFF. Combining the CDR3 with reference TRBV19 and TRBJ1-1 gives the whole variable domain DGGITQSPKYLFRKEGQNVTLSCEQNLNHDAMYWYRQDPGQGLRLIYYSQIVNDFQKGDIAEGYSVSREKKESFPLTVTSAQKNPTAFYLCATQRGGNTEAFFGQGTRLTVV.

V gene TRBV9 combines with J gene TRBJ2-1; D call uncertain. This CDR3 has 14 amino acids. The V end lost 4 bases, the J end lost 10 bases, and 18 bases lay between the germline ends. The V gene's germline CDR1 is SGDLS and CDR2 YYNGEE. The CDR3, as DNA: TGTGCCAGCAGCCCACTACAGCGACGGTGGGAGCAGTTCTTC. It specifies CASSPLQRRWEQFF. Combining the CDR3 with reference TRBV9 and TRBJ2-1 gives the whole variable domain DSGVTQTPKHLITATGQRVTLRCSPRSGDLSVYWYQQSLDQGLQFLIQYYNGEERAKGNILERFSAQQFPDLHSELNLSSLELGDSALYFCASSPLQRRWEQFFGPGTRLTVL.

Only one count was recorded for this clone. The V call is TRBV27, the J call TRBJ1-4, with D perhaps TRBD1 (6 bases). Germline loops: CDR1 MNHEY, CDR2 SMNVEV (reference sequence). V dropped 5 bases and J dropped 3 bases, with 13 bases sitting between them. The CDR3 has 15 residues. CDR3 nucleotide sequence: TGTGCCAGCAGTCCCTCGAGGGGGGCTAATGAAAAACTGTTTTTT. Translating it yields CASSPSRGANEKLFF.

The chain has TRBV4-2 and TRBJ1-3; D call uncertain. This CDR3 spans 13 amino acids. Trimming stripped 4 bases from V and 4 bases from J, with 8 bases between. In germline, CDR1 is LGHNA, CDR2 YNFKEQ. The CDR3 spells CASSPPSGNTIYF. CDR3 nucleotide sequence: TGTGCCAGCAGCCCCCCTTCCGGAAACACCATATATTTT.

DNA of the CDR3: TGTGCCAGCAGCGAGGTTGGCACTGAAGCTTTCTTT. Translating it yields CASSEVGTEAFF. J is TRBJ1-1 and V is TRBV6-5; D unclear. Trimming took off 6 bases at V and 4 bases at J, with 9 bases between the two ends. The germline gives CDR1 MNHEY, CDR2 SVGAGI. This CDR3 region has 12 residues.

This chain joins TRBV23-1 and TRBJ2-5, with D unresolved. Being an ORF, TRBV23-1 has a function that is uncertain. The length of the CDR3 is 15 residues. V was cut by 7 bases and J by 7 bases, with 22 bases left in between. The CDR3 bases are TGCGCCAGCACCTCACCTTGGACCCGGAAAGGGACCCAGTACTTC. Protein: CASTSPWTRKGTQYF.

The chain combines TRBV29-1 with TRBJ2-1; no clear D gene. V was shortened by 6 bases and J by 10 bases, with 13 bases between the two germline ends. CDR3 length equals 11 residues. CDR1 and CDR2 (germline): SQVTM, ANQGSEA. The CDR3 loop is CSVSGRPEQFF. The DNA of the CDR3 is TGCAGCGTATCCGGTCGACCGGAGCAGTTCTTC.

The chain is built from TRBV3-1 (or the pseudogene TRBV3-2) and TRBJ2-7; no definite D call. With 2 bases removed from V and 9 bases from J, the gap between germline ends came to 14 bases. The CDR3 has 13 amino acids. Germline CDR1 is LGHDT and CDR2 is YNNKEL (reference sequence). CDR3 in DNA: TGTGCCAGCAGCCAACAAGGCCTGGGGTGGCAGTACTTC. Translating it yields CASSQQGLGWQYF.

The V and J genes are TRBV3-1 (or the pseudogene TRBV3-2) and TRBJ2-5, with D tentatively TRBD2 (5 bases). Trimming cost V 4 bases and J 5 bases, with 11 bases left between them. The CDR3 sequence is 13 residues long. Germline V gene lookup returns CDR1 LGHDT and CDR2 YNNKEL (reference sequence). The CDR3: CASSPSGWETQYF. CDR3 nucleotides: TGTGCCAGCAGCCCCTCGGGGTGGGAGACCCAGTACTTC.

CDR3 in DNA: TGTGCCAGTAGTATAGGGGTCGATTCACCCCTCCACTTT. Translated: CASSIGVDSPLHF. The chain has TRBV19 and TRBJ1-6; D remains unclear. The CDR3 runs to 13 residues. V lost 1 base and J 8 bases, leaving 6 bases between the germline ends. Germline V gene sequence: CDR1 LNHDA, CDR2 SQIVND (reference sequence).

This chain connects TRBV7-3 to TRBJ2-2, with TRBD2 matching 12 bases. The CDR3 runs to 19 residues. CDR1 and CDR2 from the germline V gene are SGHTA and FQGTGA. The J segment lost 6 bases and the V segment lost 0 bases, leaving 11 bases of the junction unmatched. The CDR3 spells CASSLTGSSGRAVAGELFF. CDR3 sequence (DNA): TGTGCCAGCAGCTTAACCGGGTCTAGCGGGAGGGCCGTGGCCGGGGAGCTGTTTTTT.

The rearrangement links TRBV6-2 or TRBV6-3 to TRBJ2-7, with D tentatively TRBD2 (5 bases). Germline V CDR1 and CDR2: MNHEY, SVGEGT. Deletions cut 6 bases from V and 1 base from J, with 25 bases between. The CDR3 runs 18 residues. The chain's CDR3 is CASSFQQSPKRRSYEQYV. For the CDR3, the DNA is TGTGCCAGCAGCTTCCAGCAATCTCCCAAGCGGAGGTCCTACGAGCAGTACGTC.

The CDR3 bases are TGTGCCAGTAGTATTGGACTTACCACTGAAGCTTTCTTT. Encoded protein: CASSIGLTTEAFF. The rearrangement joins TRBV19 to TRBJ1-1; D not resolved. CDR3 length: 13 residues. V lost 3 bases and J 4 bases, leaving 9 bases between the germline ends. Germline V lookup: CDR1 LNHDA, CDR2 SQIVND (reference sequence). Supplemented by reference TRBV19 and TRBJ1-1, the full variable domain reads DGGITQSPKYLFRKEGQNVTLSCEQNLNHDAMYWYRQDPGQGLRLIYYSQIVNDFQKGDIAEGYSVSREKKESFPLTVTSAQKNPTAFYLCASSIGLTTEAFFGQGTRLTVV.

The chain links TRBV11-3 to TRBJ1-1; D gene uncertain. This CDR3 comprises 14 residues. The germline V and J ends were trimmed by 5 bases and 1 base, with 11 bases remaining between them. Germline V gene data show CDR1 as SGHNT and CDR2 as YENEEA. CDR3 protein: CASSLSGSNTEAFF. CDR3 sequence (DNA): TGTGCCAGCAGCCTCTCCGGGTCGAACACTGAAGCTTTCTTT.

The chain links TRBV10-3 to TRBJ1-1, with D possibly TRBD1 on 5 matching bases. Germline V CDR1 and CDR2: ENHRY, SYGVKD. The V end was cut by 0 bases, the J end by 4 bases, with 18 bases between. The CDR3 contains 17 residues. CDR3 nucleotide sequence: TGTGCCATCAGTGAGTCAGGGGCGGAGGACCAAGGCACTGAAGCTTTCTTT. It codes for CAISESGAEDQGTEAFF.

J is TRBJ1-2 and V is TRBV5-8; 9 bases match TRBD1. Germline-derived CDR1 and CDR2 are SGHTS and YDEGEE. Losses at the gene ends were 5 bases for V and 2 bases for J; bases not matched to a gene: 16. There are 18 residues in the CDR3. This chain's CDR3 is CASRASPIYRGPNYGYTF. The CDR3 DNA sequence: TGTGCCAGCAGGGCGAGTCCCATTTACAGGGGGCCCAACTATGGCTACACCTTC.

The chain joins TRBV6-5 to TRBJ2-6, with D hard to call. The germline CDR1 and CDR2 sequences are MNHEY and SVGAGI. This CDR3 contains 13 residues. Trimming cost V 9 bases and J 0 bases, with 6 bases left between them. CDR3 in DNA: TGTGCCAGTAGAGGCTCTGGGGCCAACGTCCTGACTTTC. It is translated as CASRGSGANVLTF.

This clone showed up just a few times. The chain combines TRBV3-1 (or the pseudogene TRBV3-2) with TRBJ2-7; weak D call: TRBD1 (6 bases). The germline CDR1 and CDR2 sequences are LGHDT and YNNKEL (reference sequence). The CDR3 runs 17 residues. The V gene lost 0 bases and the J gene lost 4 bases, with 19 bases spanning the gap. The CDR3 sequence is CASSQDLWQGQEYEQYF. CDR3 DNA: TGTGCCAGCAGCCAAGATTTATGGCAGGGACAAGAGTACGAGCAGTACTTC.

The chain has TRBV5-3 and TRBJ2-1; D is perhaps TRBD2 (5 bases). TRBV5-3 is placed among ORFs of uncertain function. The CDR3 is 14 amino acids. V lost 10 bases, J lost 7 bases, and 21 bases lay in between. CDR3 in amino acids: CAGLTRKMGNEQFF. The DNA for the CDR3 is TGTGCCGGGCTAACTAGGAAAATGGGGAATGAGCAGTTCTTC.

The V gene is TRBV24-1, the J gene TRBJ1-1; TRBD1 agrees at 8 bases. The V gene's germline CDR1 is KGHDR and CDR2 SFDVKD. V gave up 9 bases and J gave up 2 bases; unmatched junction bases: 10. This CDR3 comprises 15 residues. The CDR3 DNA is TGTGCCACCTCTCCCCGCGGGACAGGAAACACTGAAGCTTTCTTT. As protein: CATSPRGTGNTEAFF.

The chain links TRBV7-9 to TRBJ1-4; no clear D. The CDR3 runs to 14 residues. The germline V and J ends were trimmed by 4 bases and 7 bases, with 13 bases remaining between them. From germline, CDR1 is SEHNR and CDR2 FQNEAQ (reference sequence). This CDR3 is CASSWEGVGEKLFF. CDR3 in DNA: TGTGCCAGCAGCTGGGAGGGCGTAGGTGAAAAACTGTTTTTT.

The chain joins TRBV5-1 to TRBJ2-1; 13 bases map to TRBD2. Germline V gene lookup returns CDR1 SGHRS and CDR2 YFSETQ. CDR3 length: 16 amino acids. V shed 0 bases and J 10 bases; nucleotides not matched to a gene: 7. CDR3 sequence reads: CASSLGVLAGGLEQFF. CDR3 bases: TGCGCCAGCAGCTTGGGGGTACTAGCGGGAGGGTTAGAGCAGTTCTTC.

V is TRBV19 and J is TRBJ1-3; D remains unclear. CDR3 length: 17 amino acids. The germline V gene has CDR1 LNHDA and CDR2 SQIVND (reference sequence). The V end was cut by 8 bases, the J end by 0 bases, with 20 bases between. The CDR3 spells CASGSPPGSFSGNTIYF. Written as DNA, the CDR3 is TGTGCCAGTGGATCCCCACCGGGCTCCTTCTCTGGAAACACCATATATTTT.

This clone was counted between two and nine times. CDR3 amino acids: CASSYYDRGQAFF. DNA for the CDR3: TGTGCCAGCAGTTACTACGACAGGGGACAAGCTTTCTTT. V gene TRBV6-5 combines with J gene TRBJ1-1; 8 positions agree with TRBD1. V trimming: 1 base; J trimming: 9 bases; junction bases outside the gene matches: 4. This CDR3 comprises 13 residues. Germline loops: CDR1 MNHEY, CDR2 SVGAGI.

This clone is a singleton in its sample. The V gene is TRBV30, the J gene TRBJ1-4; TRBD1 aligns across 10 bases. Germline CDR1 reads GTSNPN; CDR2 reads SVGIG (reference sequence). V was pared by 3 bases and J by 10 bases, with 5 bases of the junction left unmatched. The CDR3 covers 13 residues. The CDR3 nucleotides are TGTGCCTGGAGCGTGACAGGGGGCGGAAAACTGTTTTTT. It is translated as CAWSVTGGGKLFF.

The rearrangement links TRBV5-1 to TRBJ2-7; 7 bases map to TRBD1. Germline V lookup: CDR1 SGHRS, CDR2 YFSETQ. Germline trimming cut 0 bases from V and 5 bases from J; bases unmatched to any gene: 2. This CDR3 has 13 amino acids. The CDR3: CASSLGQGHEQYF. The CDR3 DNA sequence: TGCGCCAGCAGCTTGGGACAGGGCCACGAGCAGTACTTC.

In regard to this clone: Germline is not matched at one junction end, which may reflect a read error. V usage is TRBV7-9 and J usage is TRBJ1-1, with D maybe TRBD1 (5 bases). CDR1 SEHNR and CDR2 FQNEAQ come from the germline V gene (reference sequence). The CDR3 is 13 amino acids. The CDR3 protein is CASSLDSRGSALF. The CDR3 bases are TGTGCCAGCAGCTTAGATTCGAGGGGCAGTGCGCTCTTT.

The V gene is TRBV18, the J gene TRBJ2-7; TRBD1 matches 7 bases. This CDR3 contains 13 residues. Germline loops: CDR1 KGHSH, CDR2 LQKENI. Trimming at V came to 4 bases and at J to 6 bases, leaving 6 bases not matched to a gene. In DNA, the CDR3 is TGTGCCAGCTCACTGGGACAGTCGGGCGAGCAGTACTTC. Amino acids: CASSLGQSGEQYF.

The V call is TRBV24-1, the J call TRBJ2-7; 7 bases agree with TRBD2. The germline gives CDR1 KGHDR, CDR2 SFDVKD. The CDR3 spans 16 residues. The junction had 13 bases not matched to a gene; V was cut back by 6 bases and J by 3 bases. The CDR3 here is CATSFNTGGVGYEQYV. The CDR3 DNA is TGTGCCACCAGTTTTAACACGGGGGGTGTAGGCTACGAGCAGTACGTC.

The CDR3 DNA reads as TGTGCCAGCTTTCCTCTTGGGGGGCCAGACACAGATACGCAGTATTTT. Translation gives CASFPLGGPDTDTQYF. The chain is built from TRBV28 and TRBJ2-3; D is tentatively TRBD1 or TRBD2 (6 bases each). Germline V gene data show CDR1 as MDHEN and CDR2 as SYDVKM. The CDR3 runs to 16 residues. V dropped 8 bases and J dropped 2 bases, with 20 bases sitting between them.

This chain uses TRBV5-6 with TRBJ1-3; D might be TRBD1 (6 bases). Germline V gives CDR1 SGHDT, CDR2 YYEEEE. V dropped 0 bases and J dropped 1 base, with 14 bases sitting between them. The length of the CDR3 is 17 residues. CDR3 region: CASSLGPQGSSGNTIYF. The CDR3 region has the DNA TGTGCCAGCAGCTTGGGCCCGCAGGGGAGTTCTGGAAACACCATATATTTT.